The present T cell receptor beta chain was sequenced within a study of T cells in localized non-small cell lung cancer. Sequencing used immunoSEQ multiplex PCR; TCRdb keeps in-frame clones, though not all of them. The profile shows some 30,000 clones, around 93% of them singletons. The sequence derives from a female donor of 60 years or more with stage II lung adenocarcinoma. The material sequenced was peripheral blood mononuclear cells, taken before any cancer treatment.

The CDR3 DNA follows: TGTGCCAGCAGCTTAGTGACAACCCAACCCTACGAGCAGTACTTC. Translated, it gives CASSLVTTQPYEQYF. V usage is TRBV7-2 and J usage is TRBJ2-7; D gene ambiguous. CDR3 length: 15 amino acids. Trimming pared 1 base from V and 2 bases from J, leaving 12 bases between. CDR1 is SGHTA and CDR2 is FQGNSA in the germline V gene.